Sequencing of this T cell receptor (beta chain) was carried out in a study of blood T cell repertoires in COVID-19. At the level of the study: Whether acute or convalescent, the COVID-19 samples came from the United States, Italy and Spain. In each case, the material was cDNA or gDNA derived from T cells, B-cell-depleted T cells, or PBMCs.

The germline gives CDR1 LGHDT, CDR2 YNNKEL (reference sequence). The V gene end was trimmed by 5 bases and the J gene end by 6 bases; junction bases not matched to a gene: 6. The CDR3 is made up of 13 amino acids. Assignments of participants to cohorts depended upon their own reported clinical history. Donors of Cohort 3 who recovered were those that had two negative PCRs, clearance, or symptom resolution. Assay used: immunoSEQ multiplex PCR; TCRdb lists only in-frame clones, some missing. The sample contains 400,000 to 500,000 clones, 70% to 90% of which appear only once. What was sequenced was PBMCs or T cells enriched from blood (not recorded which). This TCR was recovered from a woman aged 40 to 49 who had recovered from COVID-19. The chain recombines TRBV3-1 (or the pseudogene TRBV3-2) with TRBJ1-1, with 7 bases matching TRBD1. The CDR3 DNA follows: TGTGCCAGCAGCACACAGGGGCGTGCTGAAGCTTTCTTT. As protein: CASSTQGRAEAFF.